Listed below are T cell receptor beta chains from one sample, sequenced in a study of blood T cell repertoires in COVID-19. Assay: immunoSEQ multiplex PCR; the TCRdb copy retains only in-frame clones and omits some. Altogether about 140,000 clones are present, about three quarters being singletons, with the ten largest covering 16%. What was sequenced was peripheral blood. The source is a man over 45 with acute or convalescent COVID-19. Each CDR3 is given with its conserved first and last residue. Fields, in order: V gene, J gene, clone size, D gene, CDR3 protein, CDR3 DNA. The D gene is left open where the match is weak. Clone size is given for some rows only: seen once, a few or many times, or a class if the clone is expanded.

TRBV9	TRBJ2-1	few	TRBD2	CASSAQAGVGNEQFF	TGTGCCAGCAGCGCCCAAGCGGGGGTGGGGAATGAGCAGTTCTTC
TRBV14	TRBJ2-1	NA	TRBD2	CASSIGRISGGAWNEQFF	TGTGCCAGCAGTATAGGCAGGATCAGCGGGGGGGCCTGGAATGAGCAGTTCTTC
TRBV3-1/TRBV3-2	TRBJ1-2	NA	TRBD1	CASSLGQGTPGGYTF	TGTGCCAGCAGCCTCGGACAGGGCACTCCGGGCGGCTACACCTTC
TRBV30	TRBJ2-1	NA	TRBD2	CAWSPLAGGTNEQFF	TGTGCCTGGAGCCCACTAGCGGGGGGCACAAATGAGCAGTTCTTC
TRBV11-2	TRBJ2-6	NA	TRBD1	CASSLAGTGALSGANVLTF	TGTGCCAGCAGCTTAGCGGGGACAGGGGCGCTGTCTGGGGCCAACGTCCTGACTTTC
TRBV29-1	TRBJ2-1	NA	TRBD1	CSVPGTDTYNEQFF	TGCAGCGTGCCCGGGACAGACACCTACAATGAGCAGTTCTTC
TRBV6-5	TRBJ1-1	NA	NA	CASSYSGGRAFF	TGTGCCAGCAGTTACTCGGGGGGTAGAGCTTTCTTT
TRBV20-1	TRBJ1-1	NA	NA	CSGGGNTEAFF	TGCAGTGGGGGGGGGAACACTGAAGCTTTCTTT
TRBV5-6	TRBJ1-1	few	NA	CASSLGAGNTEAFF	TGTGCCAGCAGCTTGGGGGCCGGTAACACTGAAGCTTTCTTT
TRBV2	TRBJ1-5	many	NA	CASMRQANQPQHF	TGTGCCAGCATGAGACAGGCGAATCAGCCCCAGCATTTT
TRBV18	TRBJ1-2	NA	TRBD1	CASSTGTEDGYTF	TGTGCCAGCTCAACCGGGACAGAAGATGGCTACACCTTC
TRBV29-1	TRBJ2-7	NA	TRBD2	CSVDSGVGSYEQYF	TGCAGCGTTGATAGCGGGGTGGGGTCCTACGAGCAGTACTTC
TRBV11-2	TRBJ1-6	NA	NA	CASSLPGGATNSPLHF	TGTGCCAGCAGCTTGCCGGGAGGGGCGACTAATTCACCCCTCCACTTT
TRBV2	TRBJ2-5	NA	NA	CASSEMSGQETQYF	TGTGCCAGCAGTGAGATGTCCGGGCAAGAGACCCAGTACTTC
TRBV6-1	TRBJ1-6	few	NA	CASSETGSYNSPLHF	TGTGCCAGCAGTGAGACAGGCTCCTATAATTCACCCCTCCACTTT
TRBV5-1	TRBJ1-1	NA	NA	CASSRDRLRTEAFF	TGCGCCAGCAGCCGAGACAGGCTTAGGACTGAAGCTTTCTTT
TRBV21-1	TRBJ1-1	NA	NA	CASSKVMATGKTHTEAFF	TGTGCCAGCAGCAAAGTTATGGCTACAGGGAAGACCCATACTGAAGCTTTCTTT
TRBV5-1	TRBJ2-7	NA	NA	CASSLGAGRSSYEQYF	TGCGCCAGCAGCTTGGGGGCAGGCCGTAGCTCCTACGAGCAGTACTTC
TRBV7-6	TRBJ1-4	NA	TRBD1	CASTRDRVNEKLFF	TGTGCCAGCACCAGGGACAGGGTGAATGAAAAACTGTTTTTT
TRBV18	TRBJ1-1	NA	TRBD1	CASSPAGTGGNTEAFF	TGTGCCAGCTCACCAGCCGGGACAGGGGGTAACACTGAAGCTTTCTTT
TRBV5-1	TRBJ2-1	NA	TRBD1	CASSSGQGGYNEQFF	TGCGCCAGCAGCTCCGGACAGGGTGGCTACAATGAGCAGTTCTTC
TRBV5-1	TRBJ2-5	once	NA	CASSHGRGGQETQYF	TGCGCCAGCAGCCACGGGAGAGGAGGCCAAGAGACCCAGTACTTC
TRBV29-1	TRBJ2-5	NA	NA	CSVEGGEETQYF	TGCAGCGTTGAGGGCGGGGAAGAGACCCAGTACTTC
TRBV27	TRBJ1-6	NA	NA	CASREKSSYNSPLHF	TGTGCCAGCAGAGAAAAGAGCTCCTATAATTCACCCCTCCACTTT
TRBV11-2	TRBJ2-3	NA	NA	CASSLGLSTDTQYF	TGTGCCAGCAGCCTAGGACTGAGCACAGATACGCAGTATTTT
TRBV9	TRBJ2-2	NA	NA	CASSERGHNTGELFF	TGTGCCAGCAGCGAGCGGGGACACAACACCGGGGAGCTGTTTTTT
TRBV7-2	TRBJ2-7	NA	TRBD1	CASSSRDSSYEQYF	TGTGCCAGCAGCTCCCGGGACAGCTCCTACGAGCAGTACTTC
TRBV13	TRBJ2-3	NA	TRBD2	CASSKRTSGADTQYF	TGTGCCAGCAGCAAACGGACTAGCGGTGCAGATACGCAGTATTTT
TRBV10-3	TRBJ2-7	NA	TRBD2	CAITSGGSSYEQYF	TGTGCCATAACTAGCGGGGGGAGCTCCTACGAGCAGTACTTC
TRBV9	TRBJ2-2	once	TRBD2	CASSGTSGGSGELFF	TGTGCCAGCAGCGGGACTAGCGGGGGATCCGGGGAGCTGTTTTTT
TRBV28	TRBJ1-1	NA	TRBD1	CASSPPGTGNTEAFF	TGTGCCAGCAGTCCGCCGGGGACAGGAAACACTGAAGCTTTCTTT
TRBV7-2	TRBJ1-4	NA	TRBD1	CASSPPDREKLFF	TGTGCCAGCAGCCCACCGGACAGGGAAAAACTGTTTTTT
TRBV5-5	TRBJ1-1	NA	TRBD1	CASSWTGNGGTEAFF	TGTGCCAGCAGCTGGACAGGGAATGGTGGCACTGAAGCTTTCTTT